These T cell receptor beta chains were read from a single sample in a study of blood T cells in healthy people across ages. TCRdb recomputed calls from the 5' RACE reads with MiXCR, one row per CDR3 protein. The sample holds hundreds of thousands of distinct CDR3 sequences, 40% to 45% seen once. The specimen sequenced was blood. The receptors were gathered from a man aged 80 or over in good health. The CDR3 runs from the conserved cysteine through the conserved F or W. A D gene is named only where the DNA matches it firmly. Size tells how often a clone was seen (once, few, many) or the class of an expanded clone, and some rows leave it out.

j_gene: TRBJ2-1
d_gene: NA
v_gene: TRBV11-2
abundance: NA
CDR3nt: TGTGCCAGCAGCGCCTTCCATGAGCAGTTCTTC
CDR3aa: CASSAFHEQFF

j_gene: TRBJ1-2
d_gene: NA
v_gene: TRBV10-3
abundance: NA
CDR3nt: TGTGCCATCAGTGAGTCGTCACAGTACTATGGCTACACCTTC
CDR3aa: CAISESSQYYGYTF

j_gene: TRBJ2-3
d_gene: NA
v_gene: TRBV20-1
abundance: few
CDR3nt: TGCAGTGCTAGGGACCATCTCAGCCGCACAGATACGCAGTATTTT
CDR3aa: CSARDHLSRTDTQYF

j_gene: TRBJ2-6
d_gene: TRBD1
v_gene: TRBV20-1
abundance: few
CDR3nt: TGCAGTGCTACGGGACAGCGCGGGGCCAACGTCCTGACTTTC
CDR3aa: CSATGQRGANVLTF

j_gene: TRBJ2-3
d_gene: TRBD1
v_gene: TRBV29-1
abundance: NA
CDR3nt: TGCAGCGTTGTATTACCCTGGGACAGGGGCACAGATACGCAGTATTTT
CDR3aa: CSVVLPWDRGTDTQYF

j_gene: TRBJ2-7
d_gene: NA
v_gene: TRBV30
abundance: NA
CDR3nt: TGTGCCTGGAGCGCCCCCGGGGCAGGGGTTAGGGAGCAGTACTTC
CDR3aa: CAWSAPGAGVREQYF

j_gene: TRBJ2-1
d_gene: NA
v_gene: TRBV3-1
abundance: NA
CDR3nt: TGTGCCAGCAGCCCCCAGTGGACAGTATACAATGAGCAGTTCTTC
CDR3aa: CASSPQWTVYNEQFF

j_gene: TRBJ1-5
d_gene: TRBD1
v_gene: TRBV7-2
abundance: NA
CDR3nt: TGTGCCAGCAGCCTCCGACAGGGGAATCGGCCCCAGCATTTT
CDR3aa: CASSLRQGNRPQHF

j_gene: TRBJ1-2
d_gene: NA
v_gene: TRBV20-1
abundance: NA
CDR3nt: TGCAGTGCACTCGTCTATGGCTACACCTTC
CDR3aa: CSALVYGYTF

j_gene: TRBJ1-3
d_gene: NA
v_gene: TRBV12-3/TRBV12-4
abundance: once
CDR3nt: TGTGCCAGCATTGCGAGGGTCTCTGGAAACACCATATATTTT
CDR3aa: CASIARVSGNTIYF

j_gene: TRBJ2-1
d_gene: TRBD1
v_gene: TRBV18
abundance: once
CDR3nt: TGTGCCAGCTCCATGGACAGGGATGCGGCTGAGCAGTTCTTC
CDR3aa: CASSMDRDAAEQFF